This T cell receptor (beta chain) was captured in a study of T cell responses to AZD1222 COVID-19 vaccine. Here immunoSEQ multiplex PCR was the method, and the copy in TCRdb shows in-frame clones only, minus some. The data hold 90,000 to 110,000 clones, with 87% observed a single time. Second doses were pooled across both intervals (about 4 or about 12 weeks). Sequencing was performed on peripheral blood, taken 28 days after the second AZD1222 dose. The clonotype originates from an adult who received the AZD1222 COVID-19 vaccine.

In DNA form, the CDR3 reads TGTGCCAGCAGTGATGGGAACAGGCAGGCCGAGCAGTACTTC. Translated: CASSDGNRQAEQYF. The V call is TRBV28, the J call TRBJ2-7, with D tentatively TRBD1 (5 bases). The CDR3 spans 14 residues. With 5 bases removed from V and 6 bases from J, the gap between germline ends came to 17 bases. Germline CDR1 and CDR2: MDHEN and SYDVKM.